This TCR beta chain is from a study of T cells after yellow fever vaccination. Study observations and caveats: A faster peak, day 5 versus 15, was reached by the weaker secondary response. Repertoires sorted by FACS could include abundant clonotypes that are contaminants from the bulk population. CD4 and CD8 compartments shared a small share of clonotypes.

Germline CDR1 is MNHNS and CDR2 is SASEGT. The V segment lost 5 bases and the J segment 5 bases; nucleotides outside the gene matches: 11. The CDR3 length is 15 residues. The 5'RACE template-switching step produced TCR cDNA and added a universal primer site and UMIs. TCRdb re-analysed the 5' RACE reads in MiXCR, keeping a single row per CDR3 protein. The profile covers 400,000 or so distinct CDR3 sequences, with 11% appearing a single time and roughly 18% taken by the ten largest. This clonotype was found many times. Antigen unknown. This chain joins TRBV6-1 and TRBJ1-2, with 7 bases matching TRBD1. The source of this sequence is a man between 18 and 35 years old who received the YFV17D yellow fever vaccine. The sample was PBMCs, taken on the day of the first yellow fever vaccination. CDR3 sequence reads: CASSPSQGGAYGYTF. CDR3 bases: TGTGCCAGCAGTCCCTCCCAGGGGGGTGCGTATGGCTACACCTTC.